These T cell receptor beta chains were read from a single sample in a study of cytomegalovirus exposure and HLA in healthy donors. Sequenced by immunoSEQ multiplex PCR; TCRdb stores in-frame clones only, minus some. The sample has approximately 150,000 clones; around 74% are singletons. Sequenced sample: PBMCs. These receptors were taken from a female donor in good health and CMV-seronegative. Both conserved end residues are part of each CDR3. The order of the fields is J gene, clone size, CDR3 length, V gene, D gene, CDR3 DNA, CDR3 protein. D genes are given only for firm matches. Clone size, where shown, is once, few, many, or a class for clones that have expanded.

j_gene: TRBJ2-1
abundance: -
len: 16
v_gene: TRBV27
d_gene: TRBD2
CDR3nt: TGTGCCAGCAGTTTATATAGGACTAGCGGGGGCAATGAGCAGTTCTTC
CDR3aa: CASSLYRTSGGNEQFF

j_gene: TRBJ2-5
abundance: -
len: 12
v_gene: TRBV11-2
d_gene: -
CDR3nt: TGTGCCAGCAGCTATAGCGTTGAGACCCAGTACTTC
CDR3aa: CASSYSVETQYF

j_gene: TRBJ2-3
abundance: -
len: 11
v_gene: TRBV28
d_gene: -
CDR3nt: TGTGCCAGCTTAGGCACAGATACGCAGTATTTT
CDR3aa: CASLGTDTQYF

j_gene: TRBJ2-2
abundance: -
len: 14
v_gene: TRBV4-1
d_gene: -
CDR3nt: TGCGCCAGCAGCCCGCAGGGGTACACCGGGGAGCTGTTTTTT
CDR3aa: CASSPQGYTGELFF

j_gene: TRBJ2-3
abundance: -
len: 14
v_gene: TRBV7-9
d_gene: TRBD1
CDR3nt: TGTGCCAGCTGCAAGGGGCAGGGGGCAGATACGCAGTATTTT
CDR3aa: CASCKGQGADTQYF

j_gene: TRBJ2-3
abundance: many
len: 17
v_gene: TRBV12-5
d_gene: TRBD2
CDR3nt: TGTGCTAGTGGTTTGCCCCCTAGCGGGGGTTTCACAGATACGCAGTATTTT
CDR3aa: CASGLPPSGGFTDTQYF

j_gene: TRBJ2-4
abundance: -
len: 14
v_gene: TRBV25-1
d_gene: -
CDR3nt: TGTGCCAGCAGTGCTCCAGGGCCCAAAAACAGTCAGTACTTC
CDR3aa: CASSAPGPKNSQYF

j_gene: TRBJ1-5
abundance: -
len: 16
v_gene: TRBV10-2
d_gene: -
CDR3nt: TGCGCCAGCAGTGAGTCGCGGACACATAGCAATCAGCCCCAGCATTTT
CDR3aa: CASSESRTHSNQPQHF

j_gene: TRBJ1-1
abundance: -
len: 15
v_gene: TRBV5-6
d_gene: TRBD1
CDR3nt: TGTGCCAGCAGCTTACCGGGACAGCGGAACACTGAAGCTTTCTTT
CDR3aa: CASSLPGQRNTEAFF

j_gene: TRBJ2-1
abundance: -
len: 17
v_gene: TRBV7-2
d_gene: TRBD1
CDR3nt: TGTGCCAGCAGCCTAAAGGAGAGGACAGGGGGCGGCGATGAGCAGTTCTTC
CDR3aa: CASSLKERTGGGDEQFF

j_gene: TRBJ2-7
abundance: -
len: 13
v_gene: TRBV9
d_gene: -
CDR3nt: TGTGCCAGCAGCGCTGGACAGTCCTACGAGCAGTACTTC
CDR3aa: CASSAGQSYEQYF

j_gene: TRBJ1-6
abundance: -
len: 18
v_gene: TRBV4-3
d_gene: -
CDR3nt: TGCGCCAGCAGCCAAGATGGGGCCGGGAGCTCCTATAATTCACCCCTCCACTTT
CDR3aa: CASSQDGAGSSYNSPLHF

j_gene: TRBJ2-7
abundance: -
len: 13
v_gene: TRBV28
d_gene: TRBD1
CDR3nt: TGTGCCAGCAGGGCAGGGGGCGCGTACGAGCAGTACTTC
CDR3aa: CASRAGGAYEQYF

j_gene: TRBJ2-7
abundance: -
len: 13
v_gene: TRBV7-6
d_gene: -
CDR3nt: TGTGCCAGCAGCTTAGCTGCGGACTACGAGCAGTACTTC
CDR3aa: CASSLAADYEQYF

j_gene: TRBJ2-7
abundance: -
len: 16
v_gene: TRBV16
d_gene: -
CDR3nt: TGTGCCAGCAGCCAAGGGGGGGCCCGCCTGTCCTACGAGCAGTACTTC
CDR3aa: CASSQGGARLSYEQYF

j_gene: TRBJ2-5
abundance: -
len: 17
v_gene: TRBV11-2
d_gene: -
CDR3nt: TGTGCCAGCAGCAAGGGGTGGGGGGAGAGCCAAGGAGAGACCCAGTACTTC
CDR3aa: CASSKGWGESQGETQYF

j_gene: TRBJ2-3
abundance: -
len: 16
v_gene: TRBV9
d_gene: -
CDR3nt: TGTGCCAGCAGCGGGGGATTCTATGGGAGCCCAGATACGCAGTATTTT
CDR3aa: CASSGGFYGSPDTQYF

j_gene: TRBJ2-5
abundance: -
len: 15
v_gene: TRBV5-4
d_gene: TRBD2
CDR3nt: TGTGCCAGCAGCTTGCAGGTTAGCGGGGGAGAGACCCAGTACTTC
CDR3aa: CASSLQVSGGETQYF

j_gene: TRBJ1-1
abundance: -
len: 13
v_gene: TRBV4-1
d_gene: -
CDR3nt: TGCGCCAGCAGCCAACTGGGCGGGTATGAAGCTTTCTTT
CDR3aa: CASSQLGGYEAFF

j_gene: TRBJ2-7
abundance: -
len: 15
v_gene: TRBV11-2
d_gene: TRBD2
CDR3nt: TGTGCCAGCAGCTCCGGGACTAGCGGAAACTACGAGCAGTACTTC
CDR3aa: CASSSGTSGNYEQYF

j_gene: TRBJ1-1
abundance: few
len: 15
v_gene: TRBV30
d_gene: TRBD1
CDR3nt: TGTGCTGGAACGAGGGACAGGGGGTTTCACACTGAAGCTTTCTTT
CDR3aa: CAGTRDRGFHTEAFF

j_gene: TRBJ2-7
abundance: -
len: 15
v_gene: TRBV7-8
d_gene: -
CDR3nt: TGTGCCAGCAGCTTTGGGCGGGACTGGAACTACGAGCAGTACTTC
CDR3aa: CASSFGRDWNYEQYF

j_gene: TRBJ2-1
abundance: -
len: 17
v_gene: TRBV11-2
d_gene: TRBD2
CDR3nt: TGTGCCAGCAGCCCTATGGCGGGACTAGCGGCAGGCAATGAGCAGTTCTTC
CDR3aa: CASSPMAGLAAGNEQFF

j_gene: TRBJ1-5
abundance: -
len: 16
v_gene: TRBV30
d_gene: TRBD1
CDR3nt: TGTGCCTGGAGTTCGGCCGGGACAGCGTACAATCAGCCCCAGCATTTT
CDR3aa: CAWSSAGTAYNQPQHF

j_gene: TRBJ2-7
abundance: -
len: 16
v_gene: TRBV4-3
d_gene: TRBD1
CDR3nt: TGCGCCAGCAGCCAAGATAGGGACAGACTCTCCTACGAGCAGTACTTC
CDR3aa: CASSQDRDRLSYEQYF

j_gene: TRBJ1-2
abundance: -
len: 13
v_gene: TRBV6-1
d_gene: -
CDR3nt: TGTGCCAGTATCCTCACAGGGAACTATGGCTACACCTTC
CDR3aa: CASILTGNYGYTF

j_gene: TRBJ1-2
abundance: -
len: 15
v_gene: TRBV6-4
d_gene: -
CDR3nt: TGTGCCAGCAGTGCGGGCCTCACGCGGGCCTATGGCTACACCTTC
CDR3aa: CASSAGLTRAYGYTF

j_gene: TRBJ2-3
abundance: once
len: 18
v_gene: TRBV25-1
d_gene: TRBD2
CDR3nt: TGTGCCAGCAGTGCCCCGGGGGTAGCGGGGGGGCCAGCAGATACGCAGTATTTT
CDR3aa: CASSAPGVAGGPADTQYF

j_gene: TRBJ2-2
abundance: once
len: 16
v_gene: TRBV30
d_gene: -
CDR3nt: TGTGCCTGGAGTCACCTAAGGGACTCGAACACCGGGGAGCTGTTTTTT
CDR3aa: CAWSHLRDSNTGELFF

j_gene: TRBJ2-7
abundance: -
len: 15
v_gene: TRBV9
d_gene: TRBD2
CDR3nt: TGTGCCAGCAGCCCTGGGACTAGCGGGGCTTACGAGCAGTACTTC
CDR3aa: CASSPGTSGAYEQYF

j_gene: TRBJ1-2
abundance: once
len: 15
v_gene: TRBV6-1
d_gene: -
CDR3nt: TGTGCCAGCAGTGGTTCGACAGGACCGCTTTATGGCTACACCTTC
CDR3aa: CASSGSTGPLYGYTF

j_gene: TRBJ2-2
abundance: -
len: 13
v_gene: TRBV30
d_gene: -
CDR3nt: TGTGCCTGGGACAGCGCGAACACCGGGGAGCTGTTTTTT
CDR3aa: CAWDSANTGELFF